The following is a TCR beta chain sequence with its context. CDR3 length equals 16 residues. V shed 4 bases and J shed 0 bases, with 15 bases lying between them. Germline loops: CDR1 SGHNT, CDR2 YYREEE (reference sequence). The data derive from a study of OX40 agonist ivuxolimab in advanced cancers. The protocol was immunoSEQ multiplex PCR, while the TCRdb copy is restricted to in-frame clones and leaves out a portion. The sample includes 55,000 to 60,000 clones, roughly 77% of them seen just once. The source material was CD4+ or CD8+ T cells sorted from blood, sampled in a trial of the OX40 agonist ivuxolimab. V is TRBV5-4 and J is TRBJ2-3, with D possibly being TRBD2 (6 bases). The sequence derives from an adult with an advanced solid tumor such as melanoma, head and neck, liver or kidney cancer. The CDR3: CASSRILASSTDTQYF. In nucleotides, the CDR3 is TGTGCCAGCAGCCGGATCCTAGCGAGTAGCACAGATACGCAGTATTTT.